These 27 T cell receptor beta chains were sequenced from one sample in a study of molecular identifiers for immune sequencing clone quantification. TCRdb redid the calling of the PCR reads with MiXCR, one entry per CDR3 protein. Of 490,000 or so distinct CDR3 sequences listed, around a fifth are singletons. Source material: naive CD8+ T cells from blood, with Jurkat cell RNA spiked in. Subset specified: FACS-sorted CD8+CD4-CCR7+CD45RA+ naive T cells. These receptors originate from a human donor in good health. Some libraries in this study had Jurkat cell RNA spiked in.

This clonotype appeared a few times. The V and J genes are TRBV19 and TRBJ2-4, with D possibly TRBD2 on 6 matching bases. Germline CDR1 reads LNHDA; CDR2 reads SQIVND (reference sequence). Trimming stripped 1 base from V and 2 bases from J, with 12 bases between. The CDR3 is 16 residues long. The CDR3 DNA sequence: TGTGCCAGTAGTATAGTACTGGGGGGTCCCAAAAACATTCAGTACTTC. Translation: CASSIVLGGPKNIQYF.

This clonotype showed up just once. The junction departs from the called germline gene at one end, perhaps through a read error. V usage is TRBV18 and J usage is TRBJ1-1; D is undetermined. The CDR3 extends over 13 amino acids. Germline V lookup: CDR1 KGHSH, CDR2 LQKENI. This CDR3 reads CASSPPENTEASF. For the CDR3, the DNA is TGTGCCAGCTCACCACCCGAGAACACTGAAGCTTCCTTT.

This clonotype showed up many times. The germline gene is not matched at one end of the junction; a read error may be the cause. The rearrangement uses TRBV19 and TRBJ2-7, with D possibly matching TRBD2 (5 bases). Germline V gives CDR1 LNHDA, CDR2 SQIVND (reference sequence). There are 10 residues in the CDR3. The CDR3 is CASTAPRGNF. Written as DNA, the CDR3 is TGTGCCAGTACCGCGCCTCGGGGTAACTTC.

The rearrangement joins TRBV5-6 to TRBJ2-1; 8 nucleotides align to TRBD2. The CDR3 covers 16 residues. The V and J ends lost 4 bases and 4 bases, in that order; junction bases with no gene match: 10. Germline loops: CDR1 SGHDT, CDR2 YYEEEE. The CDR3 DNA follows: TGTGCCAGCAGCCCCGTAGAGCGGGGGATGTACAATGAGCAGTTCTTC. This encodes CASSPVERGMYNEQFF.

Concerning this clonotype: The conserved closing phenylalanine or tryptophan is absent in this CDR3, likely reflecting a read error. The J gene is TRBJ2-7, the V gene TRBV13, with D hard to call. V lost 5 bases, J lost 7 bases, and 9 bases lay in between. The CDR3 length is 11 residues. Per the germline V gene, CDR1 is PRHDT and CDR2 is FYEKMQ (reference sequence). CDR3 in DNA: TGTGCCAGCAGCCTCGGTCCGGAGCAGTACTCC. Encoded protein: CASSLGPEQYS.

There are many counts of this clonotype. The chain uses TRBV6-5 and TRBJ2-7, with 12 bases lining up with TRBD2. V lost 5 bases, J lost 4 bases, and 0 bases stayed unmatched. The CDR3 length is 13 residues. Germline CDR1 MNHEY, CDR2 SVGAGI. CDR3 protein: CASSGTSGYEQYF. CDR3 DNA: TGTGCCAGCAGTGGGACTAGCGGGTACGAGCAGTACTTC.

V and J are TRBV9 and TRBJ1-4; 10 bases are shared with TRBD1. The V gene's germline CDR1 is SGDLS and CDR2 YYNGEE. The CDR3 is 17 residues long. Germline trimming cut 3 bases from V and 5 bases from J; bases unmatched to any gene: 10. CDR3 nucleotide sequence: TGTGCCAGCAGCGCTGGGACAGGGGCCTACCGGAATGAAAAACTGTTTTTT. Encoded protein: CASSAGTGAYRNEKLFF.

There are many counts of this clonotype. The chain combines TRBV4-3 with TRBJ2-7; 13 positions agree with TRBD2. The CDR3 length is 15 residues. Germline lookup yields CDR1 LGHNA and CDR2 YSLEER. Trimming took 3 bases from V and 4 from J; bases not matched to a gene: 3. As DNA, the CDR3 is TGCGCCAGCAGCCAGACGACTAGCGGGGGGTACGAGCAGTACTTC. It yields the protein CASSQTTSGGYEQYF.

A note on this clonotype: This clone may be a read error of a much larger clone one base away. The chain carries TRBV9 and TRBJ2-6; D ambiguous. Germline V gene sequence: CDR1 SGDLS, CDR2 YYNGEE. This CDR3 comprises 15 residues. CDR3 residues: CAGSERSSGANVLTF. CDR3 sequence (DNA): TGTGCCGGCAGTGAAAGGAGCTCTGGGGCCAACGTCCTGACTTTC.

Notes on this clonotype: An end of the junction does not agree with germline; a read error may underlie this. The chain recombines TRBV7-7 with TRBJ2-3, with 7 bases matching TRBD1. The CDR3 extends over 15 amino acids. From germline, CDR1 is SSHAT and CDR2 FNYEAQ (reference sequence). In DNA, the CDR3 is TGTGCTAGCAGCTTAGGGGACAGCCGCACAGATACGCAGTATTTT. Protein product: CASSLGDSRTDTQYF.

Concerning this clonotype: A read error is possible here, since a much larger clone lies one base away. The chain employs TRBV5-1 and TRBJ2-1; D uncertain. The CDR3 runs to 15 residues. Germline V gene sequence: CDR1 SGHRS, CDR2 YFSETQ. V was clipped by 0 bases and J by 0 bases, with 7 bases between them. Here the CDR3 reads CASSLDESSYNEQFF. In nucleotides, the CDR3 is TGCGCCAGCAGCTTGGACGAAAGCTCCTACAATGAGCAGTTCTTC.

This clonotype was seen ten or more times. The V call is TRBV7-9, the J call TRBJ1-5; 8 nucleotides align to TRBD1. The germline gives CDR1 SEHNR, CDR2 FQNEAQ (reference sequence). Trimming took 6 bases from V and 4 from J; bases not matched to a gene: 5. The CDR3 length is 14 residues. For the CDR3, the DNA is TGTGCCAGCAGTGACGGACAGGGTAATCAGCCCCAGCATTTT. As protein: CASSDGQGNQPQHF. Based on the CDR3 plus reference TRBV7-9 and TRBJ1-5, the full variable domain is DTGVSQNPRHKITKRGQNVTFRCDPISEHNRLYWYRQTLGQGPEFLTYFQNEAQLEKSRLLSDRFSAERPKGSFSTLEIQRTEQGDSAMYLCASSDGQGNQPQHFGDGTRLSIL.

V gene TRBV28 combines with J gene TRBJ2-3, with TRBD1 matching 8 bases. Germline trimming cut 4 bases from V and 6 bases from J; bases unmatched to any gene: 12. This CDR3 has 16 residues. Germline CDR1 reads MDHEN; CDR2 reads SYDVKM. CDR3 nucleotides: TGTGCCAGCAGTTCCGAAGTTGGCAGGGGGCCGGATACGCAGTATTTT. This translates into CASSSEVGRGPDTQYF.

CDR3 loop: CASSSGGLAGDEQYF. The CDR3 DNA reads TGCGCCAGCAGCTCGGGGGGACTAGCGGGGGATGAGCAGTACTTC. This sequence joins TRBV5-1 and TRBJ2-7; the match to TRBD2 covers 14 bases. Per germline, CDR1 SGHRS and CDR2 YFSETQ. CDR3 length: 15 amino acids. V gave up 3 bases and J gave up 7 bases; unmatched junction bases: 6.

This clonotype was counted many times. CDR3 coding DNA: TGCGCCAGCAGCAAAGGGACAGGGAGCTCCTACGAGCAGTACTTC. It translates to CASSKGTGSSYEQYF. The gene calls are TRBV5-1 and TRBJ2-7; 9 bases fit TRBD1. Per germline, CDR1 SGHRS and CDR2 YFSETQ. The CDR3 runs 15 residues. Trimming took 4 bases from V and 0 from J; bases not matched to a gene: 5.

This clonotype was seen repeatedly, ten times or more. The chain has TRBV29-1 and TRBJ2-2, with TRBD2 matching over 10 bases. J gave up 3 bases and V 6 bases, and 4 bases lay outside the gene matches. This CDR3 is 14 amino acids long. Per the germline V gene, CDR1 is SQVTM and CDR2 is ANQGSEA. The CDR3 region has the DNA TGCAGCGTCACTAGCGGGGCTCACACCGGGGAGCTGTTTTTT. It yields the protein CSVTSGAHTGELFF.

This clonotype was detected only once. This may stem from a read error, because a much larger clone lies one nucleotide away. The chain employs TRBV6-1 and TRBJ1-1, with D possibly matching TRBD1 (6 bases). The V gene lost 3 bases and the J gene lost 3 bases, with 11 bases spanning the gap. CDR1 is MNHNS and CDR2 is SASEGT in the germline V gene. This CDR3 is 14 amino acids long. The CDR3 region is CASSEDSMDTEAFF. For the CDR3, the DNA is TGTGCCAGCAGTGAGGACAGCATGGACACTGAAGCTTTCTTT.

This clonotype has at least ten counts. The chain recombines TRBV29-1 with TRBJ2-1; TRBD1 aligns across 12 bases. The CDR3 runs 13 residues. Germline assignment: CDR1 SQVTM and CDR2 ANQGSEA. The V segment lost 6 bases and the J segment 10 bases; nucleotides outside the gene matches: 7. CDR3 in DNA: TGCAGCGTCCTGGGACAGGGGGCTGGAGAGCAGTTCTTC. Translating gives CSVLGQGAGEQFF.

With respect to this clonotype: With a much larger clone just one base away, this may be a read error. This chain connects TRBV7-6 to TRBJ1-4; 11 bases map to TRBD1. This CDR3 has 15 amino acids. The junction had 8 bases not matched to a gene; V was cut back by 4 bases and J by 10 bases. Looked up from germline, CDR1 is SGHVS and CDR2 is FNYEAQ. DNA for the CDR3: TGTGCCAGCAGCTCCTTGGGACAGGGGGTTGGAAAACTGTTTTTT. Amino acids: CASSSLGQGVGKLFF. The entire variable domain, with the rest obtained from reference TRBV7-6 and TRBJ1-4, is as follows: GAGVSQSPRYKVTKRGQDVALRCDPISGHVSLYWYRQALGQGPEFLTYFNYEAQQDKSGLPNDRFSAERPEGSISTLTIQRTEQRDSAMYRCASSSLGQGVGKLFFGSGTQLSVL.

This clonotype was counted only a few times. The chain employs TRBV19 and TRBJ2-3, with a possible D match to TRBD2 (5 bases). Trimming removed 7 bases at V and 4 bases at J, with 15 bases between. Germline values: CDR1 LNHDA, CDR2 SQIVND (reference sequence). This CDR3 contains 14 residues. CDR3 in amino acids: CASTSDLNPDTQYF. The CDR3 DNA follows: TGTGCCAGTACCTCGGACTTAAACCCAGATACGCAGTATTTT.

The chain is built from TRBV4-3 and TRBJ2-2, with D maybe TRBD1 (6 bases). Trimming took off 0 bases at V and 1 base at J, with 12 bases between the two ends. Looked up from germline, CDR1 is LGHNA and CDR2 is YSLEER. The CDR3 is made up of 17 amino acids. CDR3 loop: CASSQDLAGVNTGELFF. In DNA, the CDR3 is TGCGCCAGCAGCCAAGATCTGGCAGGGGTGAACACCGGGGAGCTGTTTTTT.

This clonotype was seen many times. The chain employs TRBV4-3 and TRBJ1-1, with D possibly matching TRBD1 (5 bases). The CDR3 runs 17 residues. Trimming pared 2 bases from V and 4 bases from J, leaving 20 bases between. From germline, CDR1 is LGHNA and CDR2 YSLEER. The CDR3 region has the DNA TGCGCCAGCAGCCAAAATTCGGGACCCCGACTGGGCACTGAAGCTTTCTTT. Amino acid sequence: CASSQNSGPRLGTEAFF.

The V call is TRBV19, the J call TRBJ2-7; 9 bases are a match to TRBD1. The CDR3 consists of 14 residues. Per germline, CDR1 LNHDA and CDR2 SQIVND (reference sequence). Losses at the gene ends were 5 bases for V and 5 bases for J; bases not matched to a gene: 7. The CDR3 here is CASSGTGSNDEQYF. In nucleotides, the CDR3 is TGTGCCAGTAGTGGGACAGGGTCAAACGACGAGCAGTACTTC.

This chain connects TRBV2 to TRBJ2-5, with D tentatively TRBD1 (6 bases). The CDR3 has 15 amino acids. Per germline, CDR1 SNHLY and CDR2 FYNNEI. V was pared by 5 bases and J by 3 bases, with 16 bases between. The CDR3 DNA reads as TGTGCCAGCAGTACCATACTGGGGGCGAAAGAGACCCAGTACTTC. Its translation: CASSTILGAKETQYF.

In its sample, this clonotype was seen a few times. This rearrangement joins TRBV6-2 or TRBV6-3 to TRBJ1-4; D ambiguous. This CDR3 spans 13 amino acids. Trimming cost V 6 bases and J 8 bases, with 13 bases left between them. Germline loops: CDR1 MNHEY, CDR2 SVGEGT. This CDR3 reads CASRPSRNEKLFF. CDR3 DNA: TGTGCCAGCAGACCGTCTCGGAACGAAAAACTGTTTTTT.

About this clonotype itself: This may stem from a read error, because a much larger clone lies one nucleotide away. The DNA for the CDR3 is TGTGTCAGCAGCATGACTAGCTACGAGCAGTACTTC. It translates to CVSSMTSYEQYF. This chain links TRBV7-9 with TRBJ2-7; a possible D gene is TRBD2 (6 bases). The CDR3 extends over 12 amino acids. Per germline, CDR1 SEHNR and CDR2 FQNEAQ (reference sequence).

To note about this clonotype: This could be a read error, since a much larger clone is one nucleotide away. Likely a read error: the CDR3 ends without its conserved phenylalanine or tryptophan. The chain employs TRBV19 and TRBJ1-1; D unresolved. The V and J ends lost 2 bases and 1 base respectively, with 5 bases between them. The length of the CDR3 is 13 residues. Germline assignment: CDR1 LNHDA and CDR2 SQIVND (reference sequence). The CDR3 DNA reads TGTGCCAGTAGTATATTAAAGAACACTGAAGCTTTCTCT. Protein sequence: CASSILKNTEAFS.